These T cell receptor beta chains were read from a single sample in a study of T cells in localized non-small cell lung cancer. Clones were read by immunoSEQ multiplex PCR, and TCRdb kept only the in-frame ones, dropping some. The sample has 40,000 to 65,000 clones, approximately 88% seen once; the top ten hold about a sixth. The sequences come from peripheral blood mononuclear cells, collected before any cancer treatment. The receptors shown here come from a man aged 40-75 years with stage III lung adenocarcinoma. CDR3s include the opening cysteine and the closing phenylalanine or tryptophan. D genes are given only for firm matches. Expanded clones are given a class, and other clones once, few, many or no size at all.

few	NA	TRBV7-9	13	TRBJ1-2	TGTGCCAGCAGCCTAGAGGACAGCTATGGCTACACCTTC	CASSLEDSYGYTF
NA	NA	TRBV5-1	13	TRBJ1-2	TGCGCCAGCAGCTTGACAGCCTTATACGGCTACACCTTC	CASSLTALYGYTF
NA	NA	TRBV7-2	13	TRBJ1-3	TGTGCCAGCAGCCAGTCGACTGGAAACACCATATATTTT	CASSQSTGNTIYF
few	NA	TRBV2	14	TRBJ1-5	TGTGCCAGCAGTGATTTAGTTAGCAATCAGCCCCAGCATTTT	CASSDLVSNQPQHF
NA	TRBD1	TRBV6-5	16	TRBJ2-7	TGTGCCAGCAGTTACTCTCGACAGGGGAGCTCCTACGAGCAGTACTTC	CASSYSRQGSSYEQYF
NA	NA	TRBV14	11	TRBJ1-3	TGTGCCAGCAGCCACCGGAACACCATATATTTT	CASSHRNTIYF
once	NA	TRBV6-1	13	TRBJ2-7	TGTGCCAGCAGTGATCGACCTCCCTCCGAGCAGTACTTC	CASSDRPPSEQYF
NA	TRBD1	TRBV5-1	18	TRBJ2-3	TGCGCCAGCAGCTTGGAGACAGGGCGATCAGGGGATCTTGATACGCAGTATTTT	CASSLETGRSGDLDTQYF
NA	NA	TRBV5-1	15	TRBJ1-3	TGCGCCAGCAGCCCCACTAGGGCCACTGGAAACACCATATATTTT	CASSPTRATGNTIYF
NA	NA	TRBV5-4	14	TRBJ2-5	TGTGCCAGCAGCTCCGGGACCTACAAAGAGACCCAGTACTTC	CASSSGTYKETQYF
NA	NA	TRBV4-2	14	TRBJ1-1	TGTGCCAGCAGCCAAGACGGCAGGGTCCCTGAAGCTTTCTTT	CASSQDGRVPEAFF
NA	TRBD1	TRBV5-1	16	TRBJ2-2	TGCGCCAGCAGCTTGGAGCCAGGGGGCGCTTTGGGGGAGCTGTTTTTT	CASSLEPGGALGELFF
NA	NA	TRBV10-1	13	TRBJ2-5	TGCGCCAGCAGTGCACAGGGTTGGGAGACCCAGTACTTC	CASSAQGWETQYF
NA	NA	TRBV27	13	TRBJ1-2	TGTGCCAGCAGTTCGGTGCCCGGCTATGGCTACACCTTC	CASSSVPGYGYTF
NA	NA	TRBV29-1	13	TRBJ2-3	TGCAGCGTTGAAGTTAGGCCGGCAGATACGCAGTATTTT	CSVEVRPADTQYF
NA	NA	TRBV9	14	TRBJ2-1	TGTGCCAGCAGCTCTCTCGCCGAGGACAATGAGCAGTTCTTC	CASSSLAEDNEQFF
few	NA	TRBV27	13	TRBJ2-5	TGTGCCAGCAGTTCGGGTTCAGGAGAGACCCAGTACTTC	CASSSGSGETQYF
NA	TRBD1	TRBV5-8	16	TRBJ1-2	TGTGCCACGGACCCTGGTTGGACAGGGTCGAACTATGGCTACACCTTC	CATDPGWTGSNYGYTF
NA	TRBD2	TRBV10-2	11	TRBJ2-5	TGCGCCAGCCTAGCGGGAGAGACCCAGTACTTC	CASLAGETQYF
NA	TRBD2	TRBV30	15	TRBJ2-3	TGTGCCTGGCAACGATCTAGCGGTGGGGCAGATACGCAGTATTTT	CAWQRSSGGADTQYF
NA	NA	TRBV19	15	TRBJ2-1	TGTGCCAGTAGCTCTCAGAGGGACAACTACAATGAGCAGTTCTTC	CASSSQRDNYNEQFF
few	NA	TRBV12-2	19	TRBJ1-1	TGTGCAAGTCGCTTAGCGAATTATAGGGGACAGGCAAGGAACACTGAAGCTTTCTTT	CASRLANYRGQARNTEAFF
NA	NA	TRBV5-1	13	TRBJ1-3	TGCGCCAGCAGCGACGTCTCTGGAAACACCATATATTTT	CASSDVSGNTIYF
few	NA	TRBV7-9	13	TRBJ1-1	TGTGCCAGCAGCTTAATGGGGGACACTGAAGCTTTCTTT	CASSLMGDTEAFF
NA	TRBD2	TRBV29-1	15	TRBJ2-3	TGCAGCGTTGACGGGACACTAGCGGGATCAGATACGCAGTATTTT	CSVDGTLAGSDTQYF
NA	TRBD1	TRBV2	16	TRBJ1-6	TGTGCCAGCAGTGGGGGACAGAGCTCCTATAATTCACCCCTCCACTTT	CASSGGQSSYNSPLHF
NA	TRBD1	TRBV7-2	13	TRBJ2-5	TGTGCCAGCAGCCTTGGACAGGCTCGGACCCAGTACTTC	CASSLGQARTQYF
NA	TRBD2	TRBV30	15	TRBJ2-7	TGTGCCTGGAGTGTAGAACTAGCGGGAGACTACGAGCAGTACTTC	CAWSVELAGDYEQYF
NA	NA	TRBV7-3	15	TRBJ2-2	TGTGCCAGCAGCAAAGGGGGAGAGGGAACCGGGGAGCTGTTTTTT	CASSKGGEGTGELFF
NA	NA	TRBV2	13	TRBJ1-2	TGTGCCAGCATCTCCGGGACGAGGAGCGGCTACACCTTC	CASISGTRSGYTF
NA	NA	TRBV7-2	14	TRBJ2-3	TGTGCCAGCAGCTTACCCCTTAGCACAGATACGCAGTATTTT	CASSLPLSTDTQYF
NA	TRBD1	TRBV5-1	14	TRBJ1-3	TGCGCCAGCAGTTGGGGGACAGCTGGAAACACCATATATTTT	CASSWGTAGNTIYF
NA	TRBD2	TRBV6-1	12	TRBJ2-4	TGTGCCAGCACGACTAGCCAAAACATTCAGTACTTC	CASTTSQNIQYF
once	NA	TRBV14	17	TRBJ2-3	TGTGCCAGCAGCCAAGATCAGTCGGGGGGCCGGGCAGATACGCAGTATTTT	CASSQDQSGGRADTQYF
NA	NA	TRBV6-5	14	TRBJ1-1	TGTGCCAGCAGTCTACATTGGCTAGACACTGAAGCTTTCTTT	CASSLHWLDTEAFF
NA	NA	TRBV2	14	TRBJ2-2	TGTGCCAGCAGGAAAGATACGAACACCGGGGAGCTGTTTTTT	CASRKDTNTGELFF
NA	NA	TRBV19	12	TRBJ2-2	TGTGCCAGTAGACAGGGAACCGGGGAGCTGTTTTTT	CASRQGTGELFF
NA	NA	TRBV4-3	14	TRBJ1-1	TGCGCCAGCAGCCAAGATTGGGGGGTACCTGAAGCTTTCTTT	CASSQDWGVPEAFF
NA	TRBD1	TRBV14	13	TRBJ1-6	TGTGCCAGCAGCCGGACAGGGAATTCACCCCTCCACTTT	CASSRTGNSPLHF
once	NA	TRBV30	12	TRBJ2-1	TGTGCCTGGAGTGTTGTTCGCTATGAGCAGTTCTTC	CAWSVVRYEQFF
once	TRBD2	TRBV2	15	TRBJ2-3	TGTGCCAGCAGTGACCGACTAGCGGGCACAGATACGCAGTATTTT	CASSDRLAGTDTQYF
NA	NA	TRBV7-9	14	TRBJ1-1	TGTGCCAGCAGCTTAAGGGCAGCAGGGACTGAAGCTTTCTTT	CASSLRAAGTEAFF
few	TRBD2	TRBV18	15	TRBJ2-5	TGTGCCAGCTCACGGTGGCGGGAGGTGGAAGAGACCCAGTACTTC	CASSRWREVEETQYF
NA	NA	TRBV20-1	11	TRBJ1-1	TGCAGTGCTAGATTGAACACTGAAGCTTTCTTT	CSARLNTEAFF
NA	TRBD1	TRBV9	15	TRBJ1-4	TGTGCCAGCAGCGCGGACAGGGGCTTTAATGAAAAACTGTTTTTT	CASSADRGFNEKLFF
NA	NA	TRBV5-8	11	TRBJ1-1	TGTGCCAGCAGCCTTGGATCTGAAGCTTTCTTT	CASSLGSEAFF
NA	TRBD1	TRBV30	12	TRBJ2-7	TGTGCCTGGAGTGTGACAGGGCTCGAGCAGTACTTC	CAWSVTGLEQYF
once	NA	TRBV6-5	16	TRBJ2-7	TGTGCCAGCAGTTACTCGATCCCGGGGACCTCCTACGAGCAGTACTTC	CASSYSIPGTSYEQYF
medium-sized	NA	TRBV7-6	14	TRBJ1-1	TGTGCCAGCAGCCCTCTCCAGGGGAACACTGAAGCTTTCTTT	CASSPLQGNTEAFF
NA	NA	TRBV9	13	TRBJ1-1	TGTGCCAGCAGCGCGGGCCCCTCGGGACTAACTTTCTTT	CASSAGPSGLTFF
NA	NA	TRBV15	17	TRBJ2-2	TGTGCCACCAGCAGAGATTCCCAGGGACCGAGCACCGGGGAGCTGTTTTTT	CATSRDSQGPSTGELFF